This T cell receptor (beta chain) was sequenced for a study of blood T cell repertoires in COVID-19 (dated by TCRdb to about 2020). Broadly, across the study: Samples from collaborators originated in the United States, Italy and Spain and spanned both the acute and convalescent phases of COVID-19. The material from the prospective study consisted of cDNA or gDNA derived from T cells, B-cell-depleted T cells, or PBMCs. Deeply sampled blood TCRbeta repertoires from subjects exposed to, actively infected with, or recovered from COVID-19 were included in the dataset. The repertoires were made available in a free public database intended to serve as a resource for research on the immune response to SARS-CoV-2. Samples were obtained from the ongoing ImmuneRACE study (first 160 participants) and from approximately 1,200 subjects provided by 6 global collaborators. The sample metadata nearly always contained a de-identified subject ID, COVID-19 status, age in years and sex. Where available, HLA class I and class II types were obtained from metadata supplied by the sample provider rather than from assay-based typing. What the work shows at the level of the full study, not this receptor alone: How much clinical and demographic metadata was included differed by source and by participant, and the metadata was provided uncurated.

CDR1 and CDR2 are read off the germline V gene as SQVTM and ANQGSEA. Trimming takes 4 bases from V and 5 bases from J, and the germline ends sit 12 bases apart. The cysteine opens and the phenylalanine closes a CDR3 of 12 amino acids. Only the CDR3 part of the read is kept: 36 bases, read in frame from the first base. Collaborating institutions collected whole blood in K2EDTA tubes following their own protocols. For TCRbeta analysis, collaborators shipped samples as frozen whole blood, isolated PBMCs, or DNA extracted from either of those sample types. Points on this clone: Its binding antigen is unknown. No quality values exist for individual bases; no much larger clone is one base distant.

The immunoSEQ Assay, a bias-controlled multiplex PCR, was used to amplify TCRbeta CDR3 regions from genomic DNA. Regarding the original processing steps: The number of nucleated cells in each sample was estimated by amplification of reference gene primers within the assay. To quantify the absolute abundance of each unique TCRbeta CDR3 rearrangement, sequence reads were collapsed and filtered. For each sample, productive Simpson clonality was calculated as the square root of Simpson's diversity index across productive rearrangements. In TCRdb, the immuneACCESS table is reduced to in-frame sequences with V and J assigned. These tables do not hold every clone; where another copy was compared, an unresolved V gene accounts for under half, and the others remain unexplained. V, J and clone size are those of that table, while D and trimming were read from the DNA. Across this sample there are 90,000 or so clones, with around 90% seen only once. 3% to 3.5% of the sample rests with the top ten.

The chain employs TRBV29-1 and TRBJ2-7; a weak D assignment points to TRBD1 (5 bases agree). The clonotype was recovered from a woman aged 70-85 years with acute or convalescent COVID-19. The sequenced material came from peripheral blood. The nucleotide sequence reads TGCAGCGTTGGAGAAGGGGCCCACGAGCAGTACTTC. Its coded protein is CSVGEGAHEQYF.